This T cell receptor beta chain was recorded in a study of blood T cell repertoires in COVID-19. Study information: COVID-19 samples collected from the United States, Italy and Spain covered acute and convalescent phases. The cDNA or gDNA used as material had been derived from T cells, B-cell-depleted T cells, or PBMCs.

Authors' processing steps: Using reference gene primer amplification, nucleated cell counts were estimated. The method was immunoSEQ multiplex PCR; TCRdb's version includes in-frame clones alone and lacks a portion of them. That table is the source of V, J and clone size, and D and trimming were worked out from the DNA. The sample includes roughly 80,000 clones, around four fifths of them seen just once. The CDR3 covers 16 residues. Trimming cost V 5 bases and J 10 bases; bases outside gene matches: 14. Germline CDR1 MGHDK, CDR2 SYGVNS. What was sequenced was peripheral blood. The clonotype originates from a human donor in a cohort sampled during active COVID-19. V and J are TRBV25-1 and TRBJ1-1, with TRBD1 matching 12 bases. The CDR3 DNA reads as TGTGCCAGCAGTCCTGAATCGGGGACAGGGGGCGGTGGAGCTTTCTTT. Protein sequence: CASSPESGTGGGGAFF.